The clone carrying this TCR beta chain showed up just a few times. Time point indicated: healthy volunteer bleed at 2 weeks. Unfractionated whole blood served as the source for total RNA extraction. This sample is part of a study of human T cells and chemical hapten exposure. The CDR3 runs 15 residues. Between the trimmed V and J ends, which lost 0 bases and 0 bases, there was a span of 8 bases. From germline, CDR1 is SGHDN and CDR2 FVKESK. The study used a library that attached unique molecular identifiers to individual cDNA molecules. TCRdb called the RACE reads again in MiXCR, with one record for every CDR3 protein. The sample has 25,000 to 35,000 distinct CDR3 sequences, 6.5% to 8.5% seen once.

This TCR was sampled from a human donor in good health. Some clones in this sample may be carry-over from other donors' samples. The sample taken for sequencing was whole blood. This chain links TRBV14 with TRBJ1-1; no definite D call. CDR3 sequence: CASSQEHDMNTEAFF. As DNA, the CDR3 is TGTGCCAGCAGCCAAGAGCATGACATGAACACTGAAGCTTTCTTT.